This T cell receptor (beta chain) was documented in a study of blood T cell repertoires in COVID-19. Study overall: Samples came from the United States, Italy and Spain, spanning acute and convalescent COVID-19. T cells, B-cell-depleted T cells, or PBMCs supplied cDNA or gDNA.

The V end was cut by 5 bases, the J end by 5 bases, with 22 bases between. The germline V gene encodes CDR1 ENHRY and CDR2 SYGVKD. The CDR3 is 17 residues long. In the original workflow: Researchers report that nucleated cell counts were estimated from reference gene primer amplification. Profiling relied on immunoSEQ multiplex PCR, and the TCRdb table lists in-frame clones only, not all of them. The V and J calls and clone size were taken over from that table, and D and trimming were inferred from the DNA. Seen here are about 57,000 clones, 82% observed once, and the top ten hold roughly 7.7%. The chain has TRBV10-3 and TRBJ1-5; D is possibly TRBD1 (6 bases). This TCR was recovered from an elderly woman with acute or convalescent COVID-19. Material for sequencing was peripheral blood. CDR3 nucleotide sequence: TGTGCCATCAGTCCCTCCCGGCAGGCGGGGGCTTATCAGCCCCAGCATTTT. This sequence encodes CAISPSRQAGAYQPQHF.